A single sample is the source of the 7 T cell receptor beta chains below, sequenced in a study of T cells in Graves' hyperthyroidism and ophthalmopathy. Regions amplified from RNA transcripts were the TCR beta CDR3 regions. The HTBI primer set drove a first-round RT-PCR of the TCR CDR3. TCRdb recomputed calls from the multiplex PCR reads with MiXCR, one row per CDR3 protein. The table records roughly 300,000 distinct CDR3 sequences, 15% to 20% of them present only once. Sequencing input: blood. These receptors all stem from a woman in her 50s with Graves' hyperthyroidism.

This clonotype has only a few counts. The chain carries TRBV5-6 and TRBJ2-1; D gene ambiguous. Germline V gives CDR1 SGHDT, CDR2 YYEEEE. This CDR3 is built from 17 residues. The V end was cut by 0 bases, the J end by 2 bases, with 15 bases between. The CDR3 DNA reads TGTGCCAGCAGCTTGGTCGGCATCCTAACCACCTACAATGAGCAGTTCTTC. Encoded protein: CASSLVGILTTYNEQFF.

This clonotype has at least ten counts. The genes are TRBV2 and TRBJ1-1; D is ambiguous. The germline V and J ends were trimmed by 7 bases and 1 base, with 10 bases remaining between them. This CDR3 comprises 13 residues. Germline V gives CDR1 SNHLY, CDR2 FYNNEI. CDR3 amino acids: CASKPMWNTEAFF. In DNA, the CDR3 is TGTGCCAGCAAACCAATGTGGAACACTGAAGCTTTCTTT.

This clonotype appeared a few times. The genes are TRBV27 and TRBJ2-1; either TRBD1 or TRBD2 may fit D (5 bases each). This CDR3 is built from 15 residues. V lost 6 bases to trimming and J lost 4 bases, with 16 bases between them. Germline loops: CDR1 MNHEY, CDR2 SMNVEV (reference sequence). DNA of the CDR3: TGTGCCAGCAGCCTCCTGGGGACGGGGTACAATGAGCAGTTCTTC. Protein product: CASSLLGTGYNEQFF.

J is TRBJ1-1 and V is TRBV11-2; D not certain. Trimming stripped 5 bases from V and 1 base from J, with 8 bases between. Germline CDR1 is SGHAT and CDR2 is FQNNGV. The CDR3 extends over 13 amino acids. The DNA of the CDR3 is TGTGCCAGCAGCCACGGATGGAACACTGAAGCTTTCTTT. Protein sequence: CASSHGWNTEAFF.

This clonotype was observed at least ten times. This chain joins TRBV7-9 and TRBJ2-1, with D possibly called TRBD1 or TRBD2 (5 bases each). This CDR3 spans 14 amino acids. Germline V gives CDR1 SEHNR, CDR2 FQNEAQ (reference sequence). V lost 3 bases to trimming and J lost 0 bases, with 6 bases between them. The CDR3 bases are TGTGCCAGCAGCTTGGGGACCTCCTACAATGAGCAGTTCTTC. This translates into CASSLGTSYNEQFF.

The genes are TRBV7-9 and TRBJ2-2, with a tentative D call TRBD1 (6 bases). The CDR3 spans 14 residues. Germline V gene lookup returns CDR1 SEHNR and CDR2 FQNEAQ (reference sequence). Trimming removed 4 bases from V and 4 bases from J, with 10 bases in between. The CDR3 loop reads CASSWDTLTGELFF. CDR3 DNA: TGTGCCAGCAGCTGGGACACTCTCACCGGGGAGCTGTTTTTT.

This clonotype was detected ten times or more. This sequence joins TRBV28 and TRBJ2-1; D might be TRBD2 (6 bases). The V and J ends lost 3 bases and 3 bases respectively, with 15 bases between them. This CDR3 spans 16 amino acids. The germline gives CDR1 MDHEN, CDR2 SYDVKM. The CDR3 loop is CASSFRLEFGYNEQFF. As DNA, the CDR3 is TGTGCCAGCAGTTTTAGACTAGAGTTCGGCTACAATGAGCAGTTCTTC.